This TCR beta chain was recovered during a study of T cells in localized non-small cell lung cancer. Generated by immunoSEQ multiplex PCR, the TCRdb table keeps only in-frame clones and is missing some. This table holds around 24,000 clones, around 81% found once. Germline V gene sequence: CDR1 SGDLS, CDR2 YYNGEE. The CDR3 has 14 residues. J gave up 3 bases and V 0 bases, and 3 bases lay outside the gene matches. The sequence derives from a man aged 40 to 75 with stage II lung adenocarcinoma. This specimen consisted of PBMCs, obtained before any cancer treatment. This chain joins TRBV9 and TRBJ2-7; the match to TRBD1 covers 7 bases. Here the CDR3 reads CASSVGQGYYEQYF. CDR3 coding DNA: TGTGCCAGCAGCGTAGGACAGGGATACTACGAGCAGTACTTC.